The clone carrying this TCR beta chain showed up many times. The data were taken from a study of spatial heterogeneity in lung cancer. On the study more broadly: Raw sequencing reads included, on average, more than eight appearances of each unique TCR and UMI combination.

TCRdb itself ran the 5' RACE reads through MiXCR, one entry per CDR3 protein. The sample lists about 120,000 distinct CDR3 sequences; 9.5% to 15% were seen once. The time point was: blood at routine non-recurrence follow-up after resection. Whole RNA obtained from tumor, nontumor lung or frozen PBMC underwent sequencing without sorting. The CDR3 extends over 11 amino acids. Trimming took off 0 bases at V and 5 bases at J, with 1 base between the two ends. The germline CDR1 and CDR2 sequences are MNHEY and SVGEGT. This receptor was identified in a male donor with early-stage non-small cell lung cancer. Material: PBMCs, obtained at follow-up. V and J are TRBV6-2 or TRBV6-3 and TRBJ2-5; D not resolved. CDR3 loop: CASSYSETQYF. Written as DNA, the CDR3 is TGTGCCAGCAGTTACTCTGAGACCCAGTACTTC.